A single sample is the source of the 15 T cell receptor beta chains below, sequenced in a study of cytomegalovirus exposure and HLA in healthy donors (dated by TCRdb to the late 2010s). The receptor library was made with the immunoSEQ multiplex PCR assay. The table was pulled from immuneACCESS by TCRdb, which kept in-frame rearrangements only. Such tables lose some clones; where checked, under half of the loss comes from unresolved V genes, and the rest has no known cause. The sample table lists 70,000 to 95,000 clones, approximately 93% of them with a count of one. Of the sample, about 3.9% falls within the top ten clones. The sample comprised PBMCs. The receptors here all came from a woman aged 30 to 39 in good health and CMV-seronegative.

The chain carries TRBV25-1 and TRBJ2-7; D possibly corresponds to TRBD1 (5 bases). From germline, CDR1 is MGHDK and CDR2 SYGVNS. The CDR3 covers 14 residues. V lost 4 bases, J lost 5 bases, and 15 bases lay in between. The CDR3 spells CASSATGSPNEQYF. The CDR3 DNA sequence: TGTGCCAGCAGTGCAACAGGATCTCCTAACGAGCAGTACTTC.

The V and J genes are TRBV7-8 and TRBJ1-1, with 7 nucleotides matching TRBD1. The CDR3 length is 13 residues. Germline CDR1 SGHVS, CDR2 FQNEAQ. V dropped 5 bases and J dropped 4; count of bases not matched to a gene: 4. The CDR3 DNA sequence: TGTGCCAGCAGCGCGCAGGGGGGCACTGAAGCTTTCTTT. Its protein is CASSAQGGTEAFF.

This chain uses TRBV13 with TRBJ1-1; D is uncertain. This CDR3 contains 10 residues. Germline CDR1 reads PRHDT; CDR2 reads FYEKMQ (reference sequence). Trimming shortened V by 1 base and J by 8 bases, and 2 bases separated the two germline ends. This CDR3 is CASSLVEAFF. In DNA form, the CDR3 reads TGTGCCAGCAGCTTAGTAGAAGCTTTCTTT.

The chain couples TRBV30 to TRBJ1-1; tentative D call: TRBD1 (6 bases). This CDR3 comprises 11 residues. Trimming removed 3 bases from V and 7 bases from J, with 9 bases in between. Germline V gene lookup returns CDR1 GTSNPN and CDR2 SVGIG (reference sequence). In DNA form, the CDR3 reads TGTGCCTGGAGGGTGACAGGTGAAGCTTTCTTT. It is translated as CAWRVTGEAFF.

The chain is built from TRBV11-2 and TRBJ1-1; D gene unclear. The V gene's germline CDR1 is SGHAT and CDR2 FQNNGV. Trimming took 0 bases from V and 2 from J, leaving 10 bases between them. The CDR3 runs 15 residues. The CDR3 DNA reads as TGTGCCAGCAGCTTAGAGGACGGACTCAACACTGAAGCTTTCTTT. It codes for CASSLEDGLNTEAFF.

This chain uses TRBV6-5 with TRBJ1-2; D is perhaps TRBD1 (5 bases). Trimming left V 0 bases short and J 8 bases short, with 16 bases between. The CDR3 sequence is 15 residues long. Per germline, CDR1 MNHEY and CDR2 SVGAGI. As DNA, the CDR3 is TGTGCCAGCAGTTACTCGAATTCAGGGTTTCAAGGCTACACCTTC. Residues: CASSYSNSGFQGYTF.

This CDR3 reads CATSRHLFGTGSSPFNYGYTF. The CDR3 coding sequence is TGTGCCACCAGCCGTCATCTGTTTGGAACAGGGTCATCCCCCTTTAACTATGGCTACACCTTC. The genes are TRBV15 and TRBJ1-2, with TRBD1 as a possible D gene (6 bases). From germline, CDR1 is LNHNV and CDR2 YYDKDF (reference sequence). The CDR3 consists of 21 residues. The V end was cut by 5 bases, the J end by 1 base, with 32 bases between.

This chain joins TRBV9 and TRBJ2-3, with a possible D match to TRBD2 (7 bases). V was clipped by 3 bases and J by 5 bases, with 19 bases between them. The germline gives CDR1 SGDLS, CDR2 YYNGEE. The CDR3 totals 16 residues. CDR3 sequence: CASSGPRGGTQDTQYF. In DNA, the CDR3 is TGTGCCAGCAGCGGTCCTAGGGGGGGGACACAAGATACGCAGTATTTT.

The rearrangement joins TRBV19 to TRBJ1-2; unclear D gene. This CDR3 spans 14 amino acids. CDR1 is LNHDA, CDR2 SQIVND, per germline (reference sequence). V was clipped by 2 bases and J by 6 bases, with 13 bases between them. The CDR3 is CASSILAGFHGYTF. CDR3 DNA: TGTGCCAGTAGTATACTAGCGGGGTTCCATGGCTACACCTTC.

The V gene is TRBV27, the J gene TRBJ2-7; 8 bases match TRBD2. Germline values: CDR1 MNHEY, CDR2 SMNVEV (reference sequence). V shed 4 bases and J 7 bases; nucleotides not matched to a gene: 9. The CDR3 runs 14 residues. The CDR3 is CASSSSGGEWEQYF. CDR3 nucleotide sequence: TGTGCCAGCAGTTCCTCGGGGGGGGAGTGGGAGCAGTACTTC.

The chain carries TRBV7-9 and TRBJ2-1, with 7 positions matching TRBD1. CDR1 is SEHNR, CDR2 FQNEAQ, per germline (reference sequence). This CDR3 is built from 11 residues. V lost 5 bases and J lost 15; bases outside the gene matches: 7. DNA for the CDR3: TGTGCCAGCAGCGCCGACAGGGAAGGGTTCTTC. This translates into CASSADREGFF.

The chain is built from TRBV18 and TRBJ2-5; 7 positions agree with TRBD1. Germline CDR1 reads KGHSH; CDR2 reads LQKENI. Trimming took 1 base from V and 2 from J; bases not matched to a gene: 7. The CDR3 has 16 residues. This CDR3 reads CASSPQIGRGQETQYF. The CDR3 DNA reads TGTGCCAGCTCACCACAGATCGGCAGGGGGCAAGAGACCCAGTACTTC.

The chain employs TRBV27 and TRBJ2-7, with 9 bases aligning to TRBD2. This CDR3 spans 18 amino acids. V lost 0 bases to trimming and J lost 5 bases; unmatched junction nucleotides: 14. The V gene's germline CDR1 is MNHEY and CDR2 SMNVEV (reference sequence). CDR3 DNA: TGTGCCAGCAGTTTATCTTATATAGCGGGAGAGGTAACCCACGAGCAGTACTTC. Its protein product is CASSLSYIAGEVTHEQYF.

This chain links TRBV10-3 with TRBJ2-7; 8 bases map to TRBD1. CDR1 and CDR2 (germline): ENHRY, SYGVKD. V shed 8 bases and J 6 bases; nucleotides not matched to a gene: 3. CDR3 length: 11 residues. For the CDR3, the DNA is TGTGCCATCGGAGACAGGGGCGAGCAGTACTTC. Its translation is CAIGDRGEQYF.

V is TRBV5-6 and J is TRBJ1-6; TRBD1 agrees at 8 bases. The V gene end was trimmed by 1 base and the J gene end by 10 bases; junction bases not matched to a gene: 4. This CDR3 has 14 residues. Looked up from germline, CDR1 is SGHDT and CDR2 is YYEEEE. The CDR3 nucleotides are TGTGCCAGCAGCTTGAGGGACAGGAAATCACCCCTCCACTTT. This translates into CASSLRDRKSPLHF.